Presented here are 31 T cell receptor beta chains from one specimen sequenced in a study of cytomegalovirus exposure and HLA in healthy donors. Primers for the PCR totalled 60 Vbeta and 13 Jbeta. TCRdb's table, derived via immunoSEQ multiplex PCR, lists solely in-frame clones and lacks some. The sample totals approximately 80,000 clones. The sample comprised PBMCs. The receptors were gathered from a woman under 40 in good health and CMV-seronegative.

DNA for the CDR3: TGTGCCAGCAGCCGGGCAGCGGGGGGGCCGCGCAATGAGCAGTTCTTC. This sequence encodes CASSRAAGGPRNEQFF. This chain links TRBV7-2 with TRBJ2-1; 10 bases agree with TRBD2. With 5 bases clipped from V and 6 bases from J, the junction kept 10 bases outside the gene matches. CDR1 and CDR2 (germline): SGHTA, FQGNSA. CDR3 length equals 16 residues.

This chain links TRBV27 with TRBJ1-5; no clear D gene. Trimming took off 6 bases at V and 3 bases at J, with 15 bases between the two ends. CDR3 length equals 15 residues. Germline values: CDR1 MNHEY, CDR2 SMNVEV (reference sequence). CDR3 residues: CASRSRGSYNQPQHF. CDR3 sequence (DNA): TGTGCCAGCAGAAGCCGGGGAAGCTACAATCAGCCCCAGCATTTT.

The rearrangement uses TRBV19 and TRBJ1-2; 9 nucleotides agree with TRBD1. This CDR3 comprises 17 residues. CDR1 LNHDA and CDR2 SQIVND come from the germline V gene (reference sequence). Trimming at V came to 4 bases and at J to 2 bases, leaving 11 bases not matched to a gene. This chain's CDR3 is CASSTGTGYPLNYGYTF. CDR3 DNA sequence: TGTGCCAGTAGTACGGGGACAGGGTATCCCCTCAACTATGGCTACACCTTC.

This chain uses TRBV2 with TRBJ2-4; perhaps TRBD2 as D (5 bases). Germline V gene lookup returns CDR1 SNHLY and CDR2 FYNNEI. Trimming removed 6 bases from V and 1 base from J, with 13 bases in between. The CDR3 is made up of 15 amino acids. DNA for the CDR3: TGTGCCAGCAGCCTCTCGGAGCGGGCCAAAAACATTCAGTACTTC. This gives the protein CASSLSERAKNIQYF.

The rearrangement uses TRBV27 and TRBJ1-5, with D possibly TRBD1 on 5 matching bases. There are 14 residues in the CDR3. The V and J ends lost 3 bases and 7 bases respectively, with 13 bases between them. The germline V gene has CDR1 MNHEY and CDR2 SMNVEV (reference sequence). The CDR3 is CASSLGMGRQPQHF. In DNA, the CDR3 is TGTGCCAGCAGTTTGGGTATGGGGCGGCAGCCCCAGCATTTT.

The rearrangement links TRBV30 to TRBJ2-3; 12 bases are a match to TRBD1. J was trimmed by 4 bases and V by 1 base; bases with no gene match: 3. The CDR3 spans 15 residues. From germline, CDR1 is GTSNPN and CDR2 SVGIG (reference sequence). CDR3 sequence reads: CAWSGRDRGPDTQYF. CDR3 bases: TGTGCCTGGAGTGGCCGGGACAGGGGGCCAGATACGCAGTATTTT.

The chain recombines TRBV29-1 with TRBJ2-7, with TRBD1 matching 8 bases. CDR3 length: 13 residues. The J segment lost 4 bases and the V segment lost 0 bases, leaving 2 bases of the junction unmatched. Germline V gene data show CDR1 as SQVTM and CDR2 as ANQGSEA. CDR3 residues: CSVEEQGVYEQYF. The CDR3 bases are TGCAGCGTTGAAGAACAGGGGGTTTACGAGCAGTACTTC.

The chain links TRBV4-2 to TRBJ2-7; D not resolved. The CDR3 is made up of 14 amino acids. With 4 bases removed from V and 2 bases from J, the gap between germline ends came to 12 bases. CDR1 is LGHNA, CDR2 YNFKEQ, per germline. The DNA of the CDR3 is TGTGCCAGCAGCCCCGGGTACCCAGCCTACGAGCAGTACTTC. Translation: CASSPGYPAYEQYF.

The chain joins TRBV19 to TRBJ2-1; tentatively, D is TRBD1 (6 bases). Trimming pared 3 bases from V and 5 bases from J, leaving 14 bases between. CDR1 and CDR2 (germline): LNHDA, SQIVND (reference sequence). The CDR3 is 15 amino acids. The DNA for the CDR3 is TGTGCCAGTAGTATGAGTAGGGGGATTAACAATGAGCAGTTCTTC. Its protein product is CASSMSRGINNEQFF. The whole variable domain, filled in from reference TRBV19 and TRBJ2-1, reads DGGITQSPKYLFRKEGQNVTLSCEQNLNHDAMYWYRQDPGQGLRLIYYSQIVNDFQKGDIAEGYSVSREKKESFPLTVTSAQKNPTAFYLCASSMSRGINNEQFFGPGTRLTVL.

The CDR3 DNA sequence: TGTGCCAGCTCACGTAGGGACAGGTTCCCCTACGAGCAGTACTTC. It yields the protein CASSRRDRFPYEQYF. The chain joins TRBV18 to TRBJ2-7; 8 bases are a match to TRBD1. The V gene's germline CDR1 is KGHSH and CDR2 LQKENI. J was trimmed by 2 bases and V by 4 bases; bases with no gene match: 7. The CDR3 has 15 amino acids.

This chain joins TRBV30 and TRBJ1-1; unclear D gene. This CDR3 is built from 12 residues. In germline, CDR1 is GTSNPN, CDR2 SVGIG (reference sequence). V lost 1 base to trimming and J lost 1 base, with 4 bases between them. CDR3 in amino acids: CAWSAGNTEAFF. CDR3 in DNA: TGTGCCTGGAGTGCAGGGAACACTGAAGCTTTCTTT.

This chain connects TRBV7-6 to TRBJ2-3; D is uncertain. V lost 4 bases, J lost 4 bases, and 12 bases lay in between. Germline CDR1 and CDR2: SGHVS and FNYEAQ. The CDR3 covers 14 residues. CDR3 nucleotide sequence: TGTGCCAGCAGCTCCCGTCGCCGGGCAGATACGCAGTATTTT. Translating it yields CASSSRRRADTQYF.

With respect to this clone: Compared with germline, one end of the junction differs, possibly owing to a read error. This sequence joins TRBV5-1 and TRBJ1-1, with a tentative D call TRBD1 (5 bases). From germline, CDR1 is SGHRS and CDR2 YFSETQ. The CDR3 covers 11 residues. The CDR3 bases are TGCGCCAGCAGGGACGGGACTGAAGATTTCTTT. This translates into CASRDGTEDFF.

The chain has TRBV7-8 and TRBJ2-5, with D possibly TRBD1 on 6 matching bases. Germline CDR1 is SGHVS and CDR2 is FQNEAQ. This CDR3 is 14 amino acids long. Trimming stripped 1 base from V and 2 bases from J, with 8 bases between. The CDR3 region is CASSLEGGQETQYF. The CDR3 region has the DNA TGTGCCAGCAGCTTAGAAGGGGGACAAGAGACCCAGTACTTC.

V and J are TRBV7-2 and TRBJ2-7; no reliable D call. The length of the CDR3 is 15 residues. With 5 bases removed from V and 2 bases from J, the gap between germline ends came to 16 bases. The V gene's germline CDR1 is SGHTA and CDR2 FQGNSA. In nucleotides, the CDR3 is TGTGCCAGCAGCCCGGGTCAAACTCCGACCTACGAGCAGTACTTC. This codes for CASSPGQTPTYEQYF.

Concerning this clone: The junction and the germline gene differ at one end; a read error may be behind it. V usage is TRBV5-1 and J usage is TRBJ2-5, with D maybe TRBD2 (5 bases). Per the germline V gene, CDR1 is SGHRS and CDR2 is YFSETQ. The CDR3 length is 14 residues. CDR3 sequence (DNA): TGCGCCAGCAGCTTGGCGGCTAGCCAAGAGAACCAGTACTTC. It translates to CASSLAASQENQYF. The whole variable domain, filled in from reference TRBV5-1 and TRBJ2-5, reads KAGVTQTPRYLIKTRGQQVTLSCSPISGHRSVSWYQQTPGQGLQFLFEYFSETQRNKGNFPGRFSGRQFSNSRSEMNVSTLELGDSALYLCASSLAASQENQYFGPGTRLLVL.

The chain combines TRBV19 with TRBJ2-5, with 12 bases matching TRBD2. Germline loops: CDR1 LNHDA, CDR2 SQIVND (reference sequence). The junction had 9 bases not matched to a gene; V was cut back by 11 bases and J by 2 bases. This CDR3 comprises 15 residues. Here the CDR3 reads CASTTSGSRQETQYF. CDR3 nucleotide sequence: TGTGCCTCGACGACTAGCGGGAGCCGTCAAGAGACCCAGTACTTC.

In DNA, the CDR3 is TGCGCCAGCAGCTTGGGACAGGGTGAAGATTCACCCCTCCACTTT. As protein: CASSLGQGEDSPLHF. V gene TRBV5-1 combines with J gene TRBJ1-6; TRBD1 matches at 7 bases. CDR3 size: 15 residues. Germline lookup yields CDR1 SGHRS and CDR2 YFSETQ. J was trimmed by 8 bases and V by 0 bases; bases with no gene match: 5.

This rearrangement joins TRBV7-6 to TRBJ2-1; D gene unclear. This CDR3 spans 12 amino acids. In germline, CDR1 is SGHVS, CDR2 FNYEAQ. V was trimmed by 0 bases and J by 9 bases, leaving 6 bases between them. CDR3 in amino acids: CASSLARGEQFF. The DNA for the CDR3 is TGTGCCAGCAGCTTAGCGCGAGGTGAGCAGTTCTTC.

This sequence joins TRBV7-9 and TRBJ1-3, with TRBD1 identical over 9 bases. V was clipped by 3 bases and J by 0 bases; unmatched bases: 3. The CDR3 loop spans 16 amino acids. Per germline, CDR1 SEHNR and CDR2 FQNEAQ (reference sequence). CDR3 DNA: TGTGCCAGCAGCTTTACAGGGGGCTTCTCTGGAAACACCATATATTTT. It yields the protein CASSFTGGFSGNTIYF.

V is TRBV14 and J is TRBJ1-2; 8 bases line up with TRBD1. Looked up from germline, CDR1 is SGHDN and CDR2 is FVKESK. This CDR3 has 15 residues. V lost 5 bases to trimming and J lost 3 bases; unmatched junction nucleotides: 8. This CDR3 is CASSRGTGGYYGYTF. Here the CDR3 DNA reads TGTGCCAGCAGCAGAGGTACAGGGGGGTACTATGGCTACACCTTC.

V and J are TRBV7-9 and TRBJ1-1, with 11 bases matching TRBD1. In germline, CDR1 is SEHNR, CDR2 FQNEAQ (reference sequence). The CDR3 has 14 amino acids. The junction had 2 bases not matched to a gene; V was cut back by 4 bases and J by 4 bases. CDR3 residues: CASSSDRGPTEAFF. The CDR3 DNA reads TGTGCCAGCAGCTCGGACAGGGGGCCCACTGAAGCTTTCTTT.

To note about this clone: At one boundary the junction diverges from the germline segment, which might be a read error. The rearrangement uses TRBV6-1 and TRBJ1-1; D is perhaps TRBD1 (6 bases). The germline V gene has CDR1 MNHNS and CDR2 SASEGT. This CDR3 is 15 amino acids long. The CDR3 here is CASSGHRAIDTEDFF. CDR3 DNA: TGTGCCAGCAGTGGGCACAGGGCGATAGACACTGAAGATTTCTTT.

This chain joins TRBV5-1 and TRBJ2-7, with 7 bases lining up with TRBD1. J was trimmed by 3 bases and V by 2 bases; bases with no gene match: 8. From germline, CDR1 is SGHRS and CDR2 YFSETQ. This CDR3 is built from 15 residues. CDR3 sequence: CASSLGQAGNYEQYF. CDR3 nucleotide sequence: TGCGCCAGCAGCTTAGGACAGGCCGGGAACTACGAGCAGTACTTC.

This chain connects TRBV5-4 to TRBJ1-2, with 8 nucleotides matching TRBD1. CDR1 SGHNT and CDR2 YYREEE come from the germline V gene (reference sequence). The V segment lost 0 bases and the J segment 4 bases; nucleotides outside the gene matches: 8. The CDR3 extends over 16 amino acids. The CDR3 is CASSLGVTGDFYGYTF. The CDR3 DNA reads TGTGCCAGCAGCTTGGGAGTGACAGGGGACTTCTATGGCTACACCTTC.

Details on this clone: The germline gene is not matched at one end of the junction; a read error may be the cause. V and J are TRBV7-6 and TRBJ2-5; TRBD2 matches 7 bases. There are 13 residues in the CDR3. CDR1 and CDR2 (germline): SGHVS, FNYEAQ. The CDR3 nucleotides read TGTGCCAGCAGCTTAGTGGGGGGGGAGAACCAGTACTTC. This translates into CASSLVGGENQYF.

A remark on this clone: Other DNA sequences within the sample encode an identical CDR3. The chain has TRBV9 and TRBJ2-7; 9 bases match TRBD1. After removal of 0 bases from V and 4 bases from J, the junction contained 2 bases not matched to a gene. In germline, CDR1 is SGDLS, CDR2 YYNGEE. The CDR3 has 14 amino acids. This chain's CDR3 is CASSVATGGYEQYF. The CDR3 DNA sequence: TGTGCCAGCAGCGTAGCGACAGGGGGGTACGAGCAGTACTTC.

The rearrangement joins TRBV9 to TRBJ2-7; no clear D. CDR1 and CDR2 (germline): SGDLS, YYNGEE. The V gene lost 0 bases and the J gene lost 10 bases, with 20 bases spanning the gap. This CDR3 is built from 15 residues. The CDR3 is CASSVAKTALMEQYF. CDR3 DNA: TGTGCCAGCAGCGTAGCTAAAACAGCATTAATGGAACAGTACTTC.

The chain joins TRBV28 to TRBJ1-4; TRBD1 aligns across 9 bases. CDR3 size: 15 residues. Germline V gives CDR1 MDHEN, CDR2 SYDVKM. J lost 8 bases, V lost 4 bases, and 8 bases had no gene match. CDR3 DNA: TGTGCCAGCAGTTGGGCCGGGACAGGGAACGAAAAACTGTTTTTT. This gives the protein CASSWAGTGNEKLFF.

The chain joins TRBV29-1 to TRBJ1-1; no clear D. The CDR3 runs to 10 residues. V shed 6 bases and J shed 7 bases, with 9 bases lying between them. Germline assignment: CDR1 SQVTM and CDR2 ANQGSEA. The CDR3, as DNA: TGCAGCGTCACAGTGGGTGAAGCTTTCTTT. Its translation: CSVTVGEAFF.

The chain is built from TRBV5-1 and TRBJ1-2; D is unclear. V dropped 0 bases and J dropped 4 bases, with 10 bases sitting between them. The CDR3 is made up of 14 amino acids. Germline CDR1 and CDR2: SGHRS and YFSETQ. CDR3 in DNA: TGCGCCAGCAGCTTGGACGCAGAAACCTATGGCTACACCTTC. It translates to CASSLDAETYGYTF.